Described below is a single TCR beta chain sequence and its context. The antigen this receptor binds is unknown. Base qualities are not recorded, but no much larger clone differs from it by a single base. In the paper's terms, the time point label means: at surgical resection after neoadjuvant nivolumab +/- ipilimumab. The samples were obtained from NEOSTAR, a phase 2 randomized trial that tested neoadjuvant nivolumab or nivolumab plus ipilimumab, followed by surgery, in operable NSCLC. The sample is drawn from a study of neoadjuvant nivolumab and ipilimumab in lung cancer (dated by TCRdb to 2018 to 2021). With regard to the full study: Intravenous nivolumab was dosed at 3 mg/kg on days 1, 15 and 29, and in the combination arm ipilimumab 1 mg/kg was added on day 1 only. Matched pretherapy and resected tumor pairs were analyzed for seven patients: four treated with nivolumab and three with nivolumab plus ipilimumab. The study compared TCR repertoires in pretherapy (baseline) peripheral blood with TCR repertoires in tumors resected at surgery after neoadjuvant immune checkpoint blockade. The major pathologic response (MPR) rate in the intention-to-treat population in each study arm was designated as the primary trial endpoint. In the trial, more than 40 patients with operable NSCLC were treated, of whom about 23 were randomized to nivolumab monotherapy and around 21 to nivolumab plus ipilimumab. The full study reports these points: No significant correlation was found between TCR clonality and pathologic tumor regression, and only one major-pathologic-response sample was available for the clonality analysis. From pretherapy to surgery, tumor T-cell richness and clonality increased in three of three dual-therapy tumors but in only two of four nivolumab-treated tumors. TCR richness in pretherapy blood showed a positive correlation with richness in tumors resected after neoadjuvant therapy (Spearman R ≈ 0.81). Compared with tumor-adjacent uninvolved lung, resected tumors had greater TCR richness and clonality, and increases showed up in more of the dual-therapy-treated tumors. A small number of samples was subjected to TCR sequencing.

Spanning cysteine to phenylalanine, the CDR3 consists of 11 amino acids. Only the CDR3 region is kept as DNA, spanning 33 bases read in frame from base 1. The germline ends are 7 bases apart after V is trimmed by 7 bases and J by 7 bases. Via the germline V gene, CDR1 is SGHTA and CDR2 FQGNSA. Library preparation was by the immunoSEQ multiplex PCR assay. The original pipeline was this. Repertoires were summarized in terms of richness and clonality, and significantly expanded and contracted clones between pre- and post-therapy samples were identified. In TCRdb, the immuneACCESS table is reduced to in-frame sequences with V and J assigned. These tables do not hold every clone; where another copy was compared, an unresolved V gene accounts for under half, and the others remain unexplained. That table is the source of V, J and clone size, and D and trimming were worked out from the DNA. The sample table records around 7,500 clones; about nine tenths of these occur just once. The ten largest clonotypes hold 2.4% of the sample.

The input for sequencing was tumor tissue, taken after neoadjuvant nivolumab, alone or with ipilimumab, at or shortly before surgery. The V and J genes are TRBV7-2 and TRBJ2-2; a confident D gene designation cannot be given. The TCR sequence derives from an adult with non-small cell lung cancer. Some clones in this sample may be carry-over from other donors' samples. The CDR3 corresponds to CASNLNGELFF. Read as DNA, the sequence is TGTGCCAGCAACCTAAACGGGGAGCTGTTTTTT.